One sample yielded the 23 T cell receptor beta chains listed below, sequenced in a study of blood T cells in healthy people across ages. A J-beta primer mix and a sample-barcoded 5' primer were used in a second PCR of about 7 to 12 cycles. Using its own MiXCR run on the 5' RACE reads, TCRdb lists one record per CDR3 protein. The repertoire consists of nearly 1 million distinct CDR3 sequences, with approximately 50% occurring once and the leading ten covering 20% to 25%. The sequencing input was blood. The receptors here all came from a woman aged 60-70 years in good health.

The CDR3 loop is CATKAREGETQYF. The CDR3 DNA sequence: TGTGCCACCAAAGCACGGGAGGGGGAGACCCAGTACTTC. The chain recombines TRBV24-1 with TRBJ2-5, with 8 bases that match TRBD2. This CDR3 comprises 13 residues. V shed 8 bases, J shed 5 bases, and the junction held 6 bases outside the gene matches. Germline V gives CDR1 KGHDR, CDR2 SFDVKD.

The chain is built from TRBV7-8 and TRBJ2-5; a possible D gene is TRBD2 (6 bases). Germline lookup yields CDR1 SGHVS and CDR2 FQNEAQ. Deletions cut 5 bases from V and 6 bases from J, with 22 bases between. The CDR3 runs 16 residues. CDR3 residues: CASSTSPRGRKKTQYF. The CDR3 DNA sequence: TGTGCCAGCAGCACCTCCCCCCGAGGGAGGAAGAAGACCCAGTACTTC.

V gene TRBV20-1 combines with J gene TRBJ2-3; D might be TRBD1 (6 bases). V was trimmed by 4 bases and J by 1 base, leaving 15 bases between them. Germline loops: CDR1 DFQATT, CDR2 SNEGSKA (reference sequence). The CDR3 spans 15 residues. The CDR3 sequence is CSANVQGSGTDTQYF. In nucleotides, the CDR3 is TGCAGTGCTAATGTACAGGGTTCGGGCACAGATACGCAGTATTTT.

This clonotype was recorded a few times. The rearrangement uses TRBV7-7 and TRBJ2-1; 9 positions match TRBD1. Trimming cost V 2 bases and J 7 bases; bases outside gene matches: 9. The CDR3 consists of 16 residues. The germline gives CDR1 SSHAT, CDR2 FNYEAQ (reference sequence). The CDR3 nucleotides are TGTGCCAGCAGCTTACGGGGAACAGGGGGCCGAAATGAGCAGTTCTTC. Residues: CASSLRGTGGRNEQFF.

This clonotype appeared a few times. A much larger clone lies one base from this, so it may be a read error. This chain uses TRBV20-1 with TRBJ2-3; TRBD2 aligns across 7 bases. The CDR3 length is 13 residues. V was pared by 3 bases and J by 1 base, with 1 base of the junction left unmatched. Germline V lookup: CDR1 DFQATT, CDR2 SNEGSKA (reference sequence). The CDR3 loop reads CSASTSGTDTQYF. For the CDR3, the DNA is TGCAGTGCTAGCACTAGCGGCACAGATACGCAGTATTTT.

This clonotype was counted between two and nine times. V and J are TRBV15 and TRBJ2-5; D possibly corresponds to TRBD2 (6 bases). The better agreement between TRBJ2-7 and the DNA end casts doubt on the J call. The germline V gene encodes CDR1 LNHNV and CDR2 YYDKDF (reference sequence). The CDR3 runs 15 residues. CDR3 loop: CATSRGREAIYEQYF. The CDR3 DNA reads TGTGCCACCAGCAGAGGCAGGGAGGCTATTTACGAGCAGTACTTC.

This clonotype was seen a few times. This chain links TRBV18 with TRBJ2-5; TRBD1 aligns across 7 bases. The DNA matches TRBJ2-7 better at its end, which makes the J call doubtful. The CDR3 totals 13 residues. From germline, CDR1 is KGHSH and CDR2 LQKENI. CDR3 sequence: CASSLTGQNEQYF. DNA for the CDR3: TGTGCCAGCTCACTTACGGGACAGAACGAGCAGTACTTC.

This clonotype was detected once. CDR3 coding DNA: TGTGCCTGGAGTGTTCGGGACGAGCAGTACTTC. Translated: CAWSVRDEQYF. The chain couples TRBV30 to TRBJ2-7, with D uncertain. Germline lookup yields CDR1 GTSNPN and CDR2 SVGIG (reference sequence). The CDR3 is 11 residues long. V gave up 0 bases and J gave up 5 bases, with 5 bases separating them. The variable domain in full, completed from reference TRBV30 and TRBJ2-7, reads SQTIHQWPATLVQPVGSPLSLECTVEGTSNPNLYWYRQAAGRGLQLLFYSVGIGQISSEVPQNLSASRPQDRQFILSSKKLLLSDSGFYLCAWSVRDEQYFGPGTRLTVT.

The chain employs TRBV12-3 or TRBV12-4 and TRBJ2-3; D uncertain. Trimming shortened V by 3 bases and J by 8 bases, and 6 bases separated the two germline ends. The CDR3 covers 11 residues. The CDR3 region is CASSLWPTQYF. CDR3 in DNA: TGTGCCAGCAGTTTGTGGCCTACGCAGTATTTT.

The chain recombines TRBV7-9 with TRBJ2-7; D is perhaps TRBD2 (6 bases). Trimming took off 7 bases at V and 3 bases at J, with 19 bases between the two ends. Germline V gene sequence: CDR1 SEHNR, CDR2 FQNEAQ (reference sequence). This CDR3 is built from 15 residues. CDR3 DNA sequence: TGTGCCAGCACCCCCCGGGGACTCCAGGGCTACGAGCAGTACTTC. Protein: CASTPRGLQGYEQYF.

In this sample, this clonotype turned up once. This chain uses TRBV7-2 with TRBJ2-2; D is undetermined. Germline-derived CDR1 and CDR2 are SGHTA and FQGNSA. Trimming pared 5 bases from V and 4 bases from J, leaving 14 bases between. The CDR3 is 15 residues long. The CDR3 nucleotides read TGTGCCAGCAGCCCGAGTCCTAGTGGCACCGGGGAGCTGTTTTTT. Its translation: CASSPSPSGTGELFF.

The chain couples TRBV28 to TRBJ1-4; TRBD1 matches at 8 bases. The CDR3 contains 15 residues. The germline CDR1 and CDR2 sequences are MDHEN and SYDVKM. The V gene end was trimmed by 6 bases and the J gene end by 5 bases; junction bases not matched to a gene: 8. CDR3 nucleotide sequence: TGTGCCAGCAGGTTCGGGACAGGAACCAATGAAAAACTGTTTTTT. The encoded protein is CASRFGTGTNEKLFF.

The V gene is TRBV12-3 or TRBV12-4, the J gene TRBJ1-5; 7 nucleotides line up with TRBD1. The V segment lost 6 bases and the J segment 6 bases; nucleotides outside the gene matches: 11. The CDR3 loop spans 15 amino acids. The CDR3 nucleotides are TGTGCCAGCAGGAAGACTCAGGGGGTTGGTCAGCCCCAGCATTTT. It translates to CASRKTQGVGQPQHF.

The chain carries TRBV15 and TRBJ2-1; perhaps TRBD1 as D (6 bases). The J call may not be correct, given that the DNA end is closer to TRBJ2-7. Germline CDR1 is LNHNV and CDR2 is YYDKDF (reference sequence). CDR3 size: 15 residues. The CDR3 nucleotides are TGTGCCACCAGCAGAACAGGGCTTCGGTACAATGAGCAGTACTTC. Translated: CATSRTGLRYNEQYF.

This clonotype was detected many times. The genes are TRBV29-1 and TRBJ1-2; 11 nucleotides agree with TRBD1. J gave up 0 bases and V 3 bases, and 9 bases lay outside the gene matches. The V gene's germline CDR1 is SQVTM and CDR2 ANQGSEA. The CDR3 consists of 17 residues. CDR3 amino acids: CSVDSSGQGGANYGYTF. The CDR3 region has the DNA TGCAGCGTTGACTCATCGGGACAGGGGGGGGCTAACTATGGCTACACCTTC.

A remark on this clonotype: At one boundary the junction diverges from the germline segment, which might be a read error. This chain joins TRBV14 and TRBJ2-5, with 9 positions matching TRBD2. This CDR3 spans 15 amino acids. CDR1 is SGHDN, CDR2 FVKESK, per germline. CDR3 in amino acids: CASSPFSGGYYEQNF. CDR3 nucleotides: TGTGCCAGCAGCCCCTTTAGCGGGGGATACTACGAGCAGAACTTC.

This chain joins TRBV29-1 and TRBJ2-4; no clear D. Judging by the DNA end, TRBJ2-5 fits better; the J call may be wrong. The germline V gene has CDR1 SQVTM and CDR2 ANQGSEA. The CDR3 sequence is 12 residues long. The CDR3 is CSVHARQETQYF. The DNA of the CDR3 is TGCAGCGTCCACGCTCGCCAAGAGACCCAGTACTTC.

The rearrangement uses TRBV7-9 and TRBJ1-2; 7 bases are shared with TRBD1. This CDR3 region has 15 residues. The V gene's germline CDR1 is SEHNR and CDR2 FQNEAQ (reference sequence). J gave up 4 bases and V 5 bases, and 10 bases lay outside the gene matches. As DNA, the CDR3 is TGTGCCAGCAGCCCCGGGGACAGTTTGGCCTATGGCTACACCTTC. Its protein product is CASSPGDSLAYGYTF. Combining the CDR3 with reference TRBV7-9 and TRBJ1-2 gives the whole variable domain DTGVSQNPRHKITKRGQNVTFRCDPISEHNRLYWYRQTLGQGPEFLTYFQNEAQLEKSRLLSDRFSAERPKGSFSTLEIQRTEQGDSAMYLCASSPGDSLAYGYTFGSGTRLTVV.

The chain recombines TRBV6-5 with TRBJ2-1; maybe TRBD2 (5 bases). In germline, CDR1 is MNHEY, CDR2 SVGAGI. Trimming removed 2 bases at V and 7 bases at J, with 15 bases between. The CDR3 runs to 15 residues. The CDR3 sequence is CASSYEGVSLNEQFF. In nucleotides, the CDR3 is TGTGCCAGCAGTTACGAGGGCGTCTCCCTAAATGAGCAGTTCTTC.

This clonotype was counted a few times. The chain uses TRBV12-3 or TRBV12-4 and TRBJ2-7; D perhaps matches TRBD2 (6 bases). V was clipped by 2 bases and J by 2 bases, with 13 bases between them. The CDR3 is 15 amino acids. The CDR3 here is CASSLRGGGTYEQYF. In DNA, the CDR3 is TGTGCCAGCAGTTTAAGGGGTGGGGGGACCTACGAGCAGTACTTC.

This clonotype was picked up one time. The chain combines TRBV20-1 with TRBJ2-4; possible D gene TRBD2, 5 bases. V was shortened by 0 bases and J by 11 bases, with 14 bases between the two germline ends. This CDR3 is 13 amino acids long. Germline lookup yields CDR1 DFQATT and CDR2 SNEGSKA (reference sequence). In nucleotides, the CDR3 is TGCAGTGCTAGAGATTGGACGGGGAACGTTCAGTACTTC. It is translated as CSARDWTGNVQYF.

The chain carries TRBV6-1 and TRBJ2-1, with 10 bases identical to TRBD1. The CDR3 has 15 residues. Germline CDR1 and CDR2: MNHNS and SASEGT. Trimming at V came to 6 bases and at J to 7 bases, leaving 9 bases not matched to a gene. The CDR3 sequence: CASREPGTGVNEQFF. DNA for the CDR3: TGTGCCAGCAGGGAACCCGGGACAGGGGTTAATGAGCAGTTCTTC.

The rearrangement joins TRBV6-5 to TRBJ2-7; 8 bases are a match to TRBD1. The CDR3 loop spans 17 amino acids. Germline V gives CDR1 MNHEY, CDR2 SVGAGI. The trim removed 2 bases at V and 3 bases at J, leaving 12 bases unmatched. CDR3 in DNA: TGTGCCAGCAGTTACGCCCGACAGGGGACCCTCGTCTACGAGCAGTACTTC. Translating it yields CASSYARQGTLVYEQYF.